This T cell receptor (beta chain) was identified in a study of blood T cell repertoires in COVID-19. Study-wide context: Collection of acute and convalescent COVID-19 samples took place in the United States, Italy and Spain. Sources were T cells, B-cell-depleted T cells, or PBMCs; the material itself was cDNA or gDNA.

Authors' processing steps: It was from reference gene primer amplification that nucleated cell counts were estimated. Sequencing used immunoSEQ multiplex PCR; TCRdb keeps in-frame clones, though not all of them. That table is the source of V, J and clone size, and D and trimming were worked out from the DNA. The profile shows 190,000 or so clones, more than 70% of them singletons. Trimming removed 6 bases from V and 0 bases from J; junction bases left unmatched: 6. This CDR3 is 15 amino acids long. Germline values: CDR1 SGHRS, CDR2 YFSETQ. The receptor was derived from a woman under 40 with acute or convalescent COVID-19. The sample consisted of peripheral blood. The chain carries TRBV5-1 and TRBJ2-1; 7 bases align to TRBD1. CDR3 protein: CASIQGDSSYNEQFF. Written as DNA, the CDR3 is TGCGCCAGCATCCAGGGGGACAGCTCCTACAATGAGCAGTTCTTC.